One sample yielded the 15 T cell receptor beta chains listed below, sequenced in a study of graft-versus-host responses after intestinal transplantation. The assay was immunoSEQ multiplex PCR, and TCRdb's table has in-frame clones only and misses some. The repertoire holds tens of thousands of clones, with over 85% as singletons. These receptors lack a known antigen. The source was unstimulated CD4+ T cells sorted from spleen or lymph node cells, collected before intestinal transplant. These receptors all stem from a human donor who received an intestinal transplant.

This clone came up once. The chain employs TRBV28 and TRBJ2-1; 13 bases are shared with TRBD2. The germline V gene encodes CDR1 MDHEN and CDR2 SYDVKM. The CDR3 has 15 amino acids. Germline trimming cut 6 bases from V and 6 bases from J; bases unmatched to any gene: 5. The CDR3 loop is CASRSGLAGPNEQFF. The CDR3 region has the DNA TGTGCCAGCAGATCGGGACTAGCGGGACCCAATGAGCAGTTCTTC. Supplemented by reference TRBV28 and TRBJ2-1, the full variable domain reads DVKVTQSSRYLVKRTGEKVFLECVQDMDHENMFWYRQDPGLGLRLIYFSYDVKMKEKGDIPEGYSVSREKKERFSLILESASTNQTSMYLCASRSGLAGPNEQFFGPGTRLTVL.

The chain links TRBV28 to TRBJ2-7; 9 nucleotides match TRBD2. Germline CDR1 MDHEN, CDR2 SYDVKM. V lost 7 bases, J lost 3 bases, and 7 bases stayed unmatched. The length of the CDR3 is 14 residues. The CDR3 DNA follows: TGTGCCAGCATCGGGGCGGGAGGGATCTACGAGCAGTACTTC. Protein: CASIGAGGIYEQYF.

V and J are TRBV4-2 and TRBJ2-7, with unresolved D. This CDR3 region has 16 residues. Trimming removed 0 bases at V and 0 bases at J, with 12 bases between. CDR1 LGHNA and CDR2 YNFKEQ come from the germline V gene. The CDR3 region is CASSQDGLVSSYEQYF. The CDR3 nucleotides read TGTGCCAGCAGCCAAGACGGCTTAGTAAGCTCCTACGAGCAGTACTTC.

V usage is TRBV18 and J usage is TRBJ1-3, with no clear D. The V end lost 3 bases, the J end lost 4 bases, and 13 bases lay between the germline ends. The CDR3 consists of 15 residues. Germline V CDR1 and CDR2: KGHSH, LQKENI. CDR3 DNA sequence: TGTGCCAGCTCACCCGATTGGGCAGACGGAAACACCATATATTTT. It is translated as CASSPDWADGNTIYF. Looking up the rest from reference TRBV18 and TRBJ1-3 gives the full variable domain: NAGVMQNPRHLVRRRGQEARLRCSPMKGHSHVYWYRQLPEEGLKFMVYLQKENIIDESGMPKERFSAEFPKEGPSILRIQQVVRGDSAAYFCASSPDWADGNTIYFGEGSWLTVV.

This clone was seen more than once but under ten times. The CDR3: CASSERSVFPGNTIYF. The DNA of the CDR3 is TGTGCCAGCAGTGAAAGGTCTGTCTTTCCTGGAAACACCATATATTTT. The chain has TRBV6-1 and TRBJ1-3; D is ambiguous. Trimming left V 2 bases short and J 2 bases short, with 13 bases between. This CDR3 contains 16 residues. Germline values: CDR1 MNHNS, CDR2 SASEGT.

This clone is a singleton in its sample. The V and J genes are TRBV12-2 and TRBJ2-7; the D call of TRBD2 is as the table states it, not checked on the DNA. TRBV12-2 is noted as a pseudogene. CDR3 size: 16 residues. The DNA of the CDR3 is TGTGCAAGTCGCTTAGTGGGACGGGAGGGCCCCAACGAGCAGTACTTC. Amino acid sequence: CASRLVGREGPNEQYF.

V and J are TRBV5-5 and TRBJ2-4; D is unresolved. This CDR3 region has 17 residues. Germline V lookup: CDR1 SGHKS, CDR2 YYEKEE (reference sequence). The V and J ends lost 0 bases and 0 bases respectively, with 13 bases between them. This CDR3 is CASSLVSGSLAKNIQYF. DNA of the CDR3: TGTGCCAGCAGCTTGGTTTCGGGTTCTCTAGCCAAAAACATTCAGTACTTC.

The V and J genes are TRBV5-4 and TRBJ2-1; 13 bases align to TRBD2. The V gene's germline CDR1 is SGHNT and CDR2 YYREEE (reference sequence). J lost 13 bases, V lost 4 bases, and 5 bases had no gene match. The CDR3 is made up of 13 amino acids. Here the CDR3 DNA reads TGTGCCAGCAGCGGGACTAGCGGGAACTTTCAGTTCTTC. Its protein is CASSGTSGNFQFF.

The chain links TRBV7-2 to TRBJ2-3; TRBD1 matches at 7 bases. There are 12 residues in the CDR3. The V and J ends lost 5 bases and 9 bases, in that order; junction bases with no gene match: 5. Germline CDR1 SGHTA, CDR2 FQGNSA. CDR3 nucleotides: TGTGCCAGCAGCGTAGACAGGGACACGCAGTATTTT. Amino acids: CASSVDRDTQYF.

The chain carries TRBV10-3 and TRBJ1-1, with TRBD1 as a possible D gene (5 bases). The CDR3 length is 13 residues. The germline V and J ends were trimmed by 0 bases and 4 bases, with 6 bases remaining between them. From germline, CDR1 is ENHRY and CDR2 SYGVKD. CDR3: CAISESGGTEAFF. In nucleotides, the CDR3 is TGTGCCATCAGTGAGTCGGGGGGCACTGAAGCTTTCTTT.

This chain links TRBV18 with TRBJ2-5; 11 bases are shared with TRBD2. The V segment lost 1 base and the J segment 4 bases; nucleotides outside the gene matches: 5. Germline V gene lookup returns CDR1 KGHSH and CDR2 LQKENI. The CDR3 loop spans 16 amino acids. DNA for the CDR3: TGTGCCAGCTCACCACGTAGCGGGAGGGCCCTAGAGACCCAGTACTTC. Its translation: CASSPRSGRALETQYF.

V and J are TRBV30 and TRBJ1-4; no firm D call. Per germline, CDR1 GTSNPN and CDR2 SVGIG (reference sequence). CDR3 length equals 12 residues. V lost 1 base to trimming and J lost 6 bases, with 6 bases between them. For the CDR3, the DNA is TGTGCCTGGAGTGAGCGGGATGAAAAACTGTTTTTT. Translating gives CAWSERDEKLFF.

The V call is TRBV5-3, the J call TRBJ1-5; no clear D. TRBV5-3 is an open reading frame whose function is uncertain. CDR3 length equals 17 residues. Trimming left V 2 bases short and J 4 bases short, with 19 bases between. CDR3: CARSFIGLLAFNQPQHF. The CDR3 DNA reads TGTGCCAGAAGCTTTATTGGGCTTTTAGCTTTTAATCAGCCCCAGCATTTT.

This clone came up once. The chain recombines TRBV30 with TRBJ1-2, with D hard to call. The CDR3 is made up of 13 amino acids. The germline CDR1 and CDR2 sequences are GTSNPN and SVGIG (reference sequence). V dropped 3 bases and J dropped 0 bases, with 8 bases sitting between them. CDR3: CAWRAGSNYGYTF. As DNA, the CDR3 is TGTGCCTGGAGGGCTGGATCTAACTATGGCTACACCTTC.

This clone was seen once. This rearrangement joins TRBV2 to TRBJ1-2; 7 nucleotides match TRBD1. The J segment lost 8 bases and the V segment lost 4 bases, leaving 10 bases of the junction unmatched. The CDR3 runs to 14 residues. Germline CDR1 and CDR2: SNHLY and FYNNEI. The CDR3 bases are TGTGCCAGCAGTGCCTTGACAGGGATCGAGGGCTACACCTTC. Translated, it gives CASSALTGIEGYTF.